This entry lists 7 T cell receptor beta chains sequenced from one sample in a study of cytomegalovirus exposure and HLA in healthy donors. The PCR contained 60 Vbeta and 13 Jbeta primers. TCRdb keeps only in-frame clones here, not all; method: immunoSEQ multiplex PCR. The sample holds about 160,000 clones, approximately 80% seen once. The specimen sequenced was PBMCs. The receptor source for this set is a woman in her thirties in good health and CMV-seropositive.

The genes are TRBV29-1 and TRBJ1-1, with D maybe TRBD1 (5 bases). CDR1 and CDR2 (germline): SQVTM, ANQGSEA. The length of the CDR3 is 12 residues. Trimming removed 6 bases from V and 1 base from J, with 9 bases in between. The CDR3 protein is CSVRVGNTEAFF. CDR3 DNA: TGCAGCGTCAGGGTCGGGAACACTGAAGCTTTCTTT.

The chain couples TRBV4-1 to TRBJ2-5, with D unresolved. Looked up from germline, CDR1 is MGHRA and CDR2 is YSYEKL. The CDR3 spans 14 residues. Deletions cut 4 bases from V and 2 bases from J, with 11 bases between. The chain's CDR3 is CASSPHSRQETQYF. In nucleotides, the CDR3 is TGCGCCAGCAGCCCCCACAGTAGGCAAGAGACCCAGTACTTC.

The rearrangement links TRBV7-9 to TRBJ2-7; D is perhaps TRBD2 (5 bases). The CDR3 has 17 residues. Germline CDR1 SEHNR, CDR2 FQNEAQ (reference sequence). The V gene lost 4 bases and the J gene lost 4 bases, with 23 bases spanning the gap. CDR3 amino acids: CASSSVGWVGVGYEQYF. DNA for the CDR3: TGTGCCAGCAGCTCCGTAGGCTGGGTCGGGGTAGGGTACGAGCAGTACTTC.

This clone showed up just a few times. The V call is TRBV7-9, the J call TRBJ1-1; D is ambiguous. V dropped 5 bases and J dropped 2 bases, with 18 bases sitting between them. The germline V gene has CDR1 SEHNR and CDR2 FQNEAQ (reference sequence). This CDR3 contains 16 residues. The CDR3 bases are TGTGCCAGCAGCCTGGGGATACGGAGGGAAAACACTGAAGCTTTCTTT. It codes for CASSLGIRRENTEAFF.

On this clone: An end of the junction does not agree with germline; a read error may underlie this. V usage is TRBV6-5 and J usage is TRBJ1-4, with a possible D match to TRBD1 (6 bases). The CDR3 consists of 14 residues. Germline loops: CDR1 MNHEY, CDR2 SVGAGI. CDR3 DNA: TGTGCCAGCAGCTCCGGGACAACACCTGAAGAACTGTTTTTT. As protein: CASSSGTTPEELFF.

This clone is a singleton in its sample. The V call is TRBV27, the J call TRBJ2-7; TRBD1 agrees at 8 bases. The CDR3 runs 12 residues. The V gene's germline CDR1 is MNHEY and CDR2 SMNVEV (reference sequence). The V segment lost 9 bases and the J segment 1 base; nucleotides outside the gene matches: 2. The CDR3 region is CARDRVSYEQYF. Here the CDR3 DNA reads TGTGCCAGGGACAGGGTATCCTACGAGCAGTACTTC.

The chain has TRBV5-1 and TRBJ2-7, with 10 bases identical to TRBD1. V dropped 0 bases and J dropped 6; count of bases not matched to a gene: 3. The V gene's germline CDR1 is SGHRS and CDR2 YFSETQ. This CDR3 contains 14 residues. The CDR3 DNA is TGCGCCAGCAGCTTGGGGACAGGGGGTAGCGAGCAGTACTTC. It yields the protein CASSLGTGGSEQYF. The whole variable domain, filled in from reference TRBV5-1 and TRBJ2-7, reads KAGVTQTPRYLIKTRGQQVTLSCSPISGHRSVSWYQQTPGQGLQFLFEYFSETQRNKGNFPGRFSGRQFSNSRSEMNVSTLELGDSALYLCASSLGTGGSEQYFGPGTRLTVT.